This T cell receptor beta chain emerged from a study of T cells in tumors after PD-1 blockade. The V gene lost 6 bases and the J gene lost 4 bases, with 21 bases spanning the gap. The germline gives CDR1 LNHDA, CDR2 SQIVND (reference sequence). The CDR3 covers 17 residues. TCRdb's copy holds only in-frame clones and misses some; the assay was immunoSEQ multiplex PCR. The profile covers around 50,000 clones, with around four fifths appearing a single time and roughly 9.4% taken by the ten largest. This TCR derives from a human donor with advanced basal cell or squamous cell carcinoma (not recorded which). The material sequenced was PBMCs, taken before anti-PD-1 therapy. The rearrangement joins TRBV19 to TRBJ2-2, with D perhaps assigned TRBD1 or TRBD2 (6 bases each). The CDR3 region has the DNA TGTGCCAGTAGGAAAAGGGGGGCATTCATCTCCACCGGGGAGCTGTTTTTT. Protein: CASRKRGAFISTGELFF.